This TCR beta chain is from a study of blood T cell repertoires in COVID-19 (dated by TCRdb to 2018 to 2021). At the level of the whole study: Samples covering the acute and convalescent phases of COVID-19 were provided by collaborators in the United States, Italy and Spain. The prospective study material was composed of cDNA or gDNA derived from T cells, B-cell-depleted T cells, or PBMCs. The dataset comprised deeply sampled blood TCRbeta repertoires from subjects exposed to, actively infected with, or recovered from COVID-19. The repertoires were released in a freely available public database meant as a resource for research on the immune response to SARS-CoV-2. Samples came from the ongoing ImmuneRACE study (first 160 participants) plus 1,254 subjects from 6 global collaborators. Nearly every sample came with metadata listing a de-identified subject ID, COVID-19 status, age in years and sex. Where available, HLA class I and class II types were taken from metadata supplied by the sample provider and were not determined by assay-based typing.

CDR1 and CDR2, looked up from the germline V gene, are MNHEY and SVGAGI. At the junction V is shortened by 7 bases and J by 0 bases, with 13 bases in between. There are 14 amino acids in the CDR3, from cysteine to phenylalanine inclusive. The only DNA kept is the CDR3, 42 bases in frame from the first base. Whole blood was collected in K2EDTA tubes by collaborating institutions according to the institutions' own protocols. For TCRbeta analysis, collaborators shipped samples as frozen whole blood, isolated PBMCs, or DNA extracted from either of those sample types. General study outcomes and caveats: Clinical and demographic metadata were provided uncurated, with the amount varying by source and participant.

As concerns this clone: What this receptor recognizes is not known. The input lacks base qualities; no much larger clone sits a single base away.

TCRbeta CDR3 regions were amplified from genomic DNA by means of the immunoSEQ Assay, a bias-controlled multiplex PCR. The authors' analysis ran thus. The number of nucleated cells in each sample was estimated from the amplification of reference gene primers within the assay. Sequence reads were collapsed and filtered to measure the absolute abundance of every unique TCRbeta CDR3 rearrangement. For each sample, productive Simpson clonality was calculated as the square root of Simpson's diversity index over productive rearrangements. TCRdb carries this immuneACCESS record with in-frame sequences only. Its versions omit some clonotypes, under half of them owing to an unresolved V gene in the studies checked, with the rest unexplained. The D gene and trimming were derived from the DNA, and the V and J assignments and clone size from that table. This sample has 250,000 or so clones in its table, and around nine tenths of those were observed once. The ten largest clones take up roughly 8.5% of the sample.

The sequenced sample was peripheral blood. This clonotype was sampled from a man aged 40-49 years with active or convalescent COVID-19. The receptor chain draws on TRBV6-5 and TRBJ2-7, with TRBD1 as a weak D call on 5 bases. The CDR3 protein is CASTPDRSSYEQYF. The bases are TGTGCCAGCACCCCCGACAGAAGCTCCTACGAGCAGTACTTC.